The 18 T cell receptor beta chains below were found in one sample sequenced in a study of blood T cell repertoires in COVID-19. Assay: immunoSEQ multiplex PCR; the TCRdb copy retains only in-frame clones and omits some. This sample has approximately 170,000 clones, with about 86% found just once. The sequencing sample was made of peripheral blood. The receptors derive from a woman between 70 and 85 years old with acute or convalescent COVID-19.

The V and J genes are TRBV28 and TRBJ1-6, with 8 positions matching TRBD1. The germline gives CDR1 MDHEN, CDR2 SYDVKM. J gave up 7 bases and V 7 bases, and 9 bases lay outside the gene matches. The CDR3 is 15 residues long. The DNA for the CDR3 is TGTGCCAGCAAGCTGTCAGGGGGCCGGAATTCACCCCTCCACTTT. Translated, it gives CASKLSGGRNSPLHF.

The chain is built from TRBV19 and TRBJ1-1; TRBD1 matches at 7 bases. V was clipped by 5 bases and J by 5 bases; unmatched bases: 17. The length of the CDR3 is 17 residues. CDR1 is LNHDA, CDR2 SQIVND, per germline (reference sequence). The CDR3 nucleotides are TGTGCCAGTAGTTCCAGACATAGACAGGGCATGGCGACTGAAGCTTTCTTT. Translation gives CASSSRHRQGMATEAFF.

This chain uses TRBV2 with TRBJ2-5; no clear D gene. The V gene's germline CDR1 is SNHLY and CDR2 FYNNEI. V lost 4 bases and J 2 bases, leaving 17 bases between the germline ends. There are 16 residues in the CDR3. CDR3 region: CASSVSELTIQETQYF. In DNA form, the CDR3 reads TGTGCCAGCAGTGTATCGGAACTAACGATACAAGAGACCCAGTACTTC.

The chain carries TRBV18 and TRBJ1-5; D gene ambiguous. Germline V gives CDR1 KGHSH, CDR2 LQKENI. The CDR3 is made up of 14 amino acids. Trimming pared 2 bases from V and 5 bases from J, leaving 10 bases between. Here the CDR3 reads CASSPTSGDQPQHF. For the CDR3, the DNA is TGTGCCAGCTCACCAACGTCGGGTGATCAGCCCCAGCATTTT.

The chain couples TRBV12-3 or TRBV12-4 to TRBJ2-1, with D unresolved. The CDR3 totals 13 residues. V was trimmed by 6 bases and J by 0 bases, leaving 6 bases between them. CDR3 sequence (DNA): TGTGCCAGCAGGGCGGACTCCTACAATGAGCAGTTCTTC. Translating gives CASRADSYNEQFF.

Here the CDR3 DNA reads TGTGCCAGCAGTTTTGGGGCAGGGTTGGGTGAAGCTTTCTTT. It yields the protein CASSFGAGLGEAFF. The chain recombines TRBV27 with TRBJ1-1, with D possibly TRBD1 on 5 matching bases. Germline values: CDR1 MNHEY, CDR2 SMNVEV (reference sequence). V lost 3 bases and J lost 7, with 15 bases in between. The CDR3 sequence is 14 residues long.

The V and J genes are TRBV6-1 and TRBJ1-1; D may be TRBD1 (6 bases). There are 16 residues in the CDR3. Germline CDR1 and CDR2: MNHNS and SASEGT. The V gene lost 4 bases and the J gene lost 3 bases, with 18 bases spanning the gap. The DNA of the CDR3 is TGTGCCAGCAGTGCGGGGGGCTGGGGTGGCTACACTGAAGCTTTCTTT. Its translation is CASSAGGWGGYTEAFF.

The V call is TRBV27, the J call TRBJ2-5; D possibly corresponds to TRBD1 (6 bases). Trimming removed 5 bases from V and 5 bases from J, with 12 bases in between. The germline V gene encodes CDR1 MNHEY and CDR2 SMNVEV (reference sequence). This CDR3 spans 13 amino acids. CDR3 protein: CASSLQGRETQYF. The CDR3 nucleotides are TGTGCCAGCAGTCTCCAGGGGCGGGAGACCCAGTACTTC.

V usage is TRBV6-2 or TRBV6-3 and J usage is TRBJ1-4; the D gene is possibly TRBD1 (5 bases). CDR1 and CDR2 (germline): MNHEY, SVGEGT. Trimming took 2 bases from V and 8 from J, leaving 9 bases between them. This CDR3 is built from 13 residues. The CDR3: CASSYGAGEKLFF. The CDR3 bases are TGTGCCAGCAGTTACGGGGCTGGGGAAAAACTGTTTTTT.

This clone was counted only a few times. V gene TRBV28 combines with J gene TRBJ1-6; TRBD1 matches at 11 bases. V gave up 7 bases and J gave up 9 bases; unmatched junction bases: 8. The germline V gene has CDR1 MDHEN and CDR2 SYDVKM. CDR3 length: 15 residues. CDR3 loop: CASTRTGGGSSPLHF. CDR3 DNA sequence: TGTGCCAGCACCCGGACAGGGGGCGGTAGTTCACCCCTCCACTTT.

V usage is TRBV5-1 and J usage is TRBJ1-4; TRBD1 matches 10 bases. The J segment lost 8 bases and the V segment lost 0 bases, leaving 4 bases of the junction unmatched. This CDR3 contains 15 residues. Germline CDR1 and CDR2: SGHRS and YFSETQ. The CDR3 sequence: CASSLVGDRGEKLFF. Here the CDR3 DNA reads TGCGCCAGCAGCTTGGTCGGGGACAGGGGCGAAAAACTGTTTTTT.

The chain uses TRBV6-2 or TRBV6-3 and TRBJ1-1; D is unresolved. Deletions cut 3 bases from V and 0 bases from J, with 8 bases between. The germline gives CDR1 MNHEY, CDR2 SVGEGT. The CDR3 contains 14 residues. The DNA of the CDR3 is TGTGCCAGCAGTTATGAGGAGGTGAACACTGAAGCTTTCTTT. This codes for CASSYEEVNTEAFF.

The CDR3 sequence is CASSYYLGGNTEAFF. The DNA of the CDR3 is TGTGCCAGCAGTTACTATTTGGGGGGGAACACTGAAGCTTTCTTT. J is TRBJ1-1 and V is TRBV6-5, with a weak D call TRBD1 (5 bases). CDR1 is MNHEY, CDR2 SVGAGI, per germline. Trimming removed 1 base from V and 1 base from J, with 10 bases in between. The CDR3 contains 15 residues.

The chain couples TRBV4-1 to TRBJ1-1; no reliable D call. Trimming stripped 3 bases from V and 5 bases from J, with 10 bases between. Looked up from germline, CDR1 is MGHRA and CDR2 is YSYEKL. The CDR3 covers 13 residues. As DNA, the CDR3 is TGCGCCAGCAGCCAGGAGGTTGTGACTGAAGCTTTCTTT. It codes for CASSQEVVTEAFF.

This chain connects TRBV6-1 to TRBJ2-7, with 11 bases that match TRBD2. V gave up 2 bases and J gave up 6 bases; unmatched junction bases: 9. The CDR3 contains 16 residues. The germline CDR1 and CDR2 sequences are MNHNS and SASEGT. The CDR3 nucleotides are TGTGCCAGCAGTGAATTCGTAGCGGGAGGGGTTGTCGAGCAGTACTTC. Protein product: CASSEFVAGGVVEQYF.

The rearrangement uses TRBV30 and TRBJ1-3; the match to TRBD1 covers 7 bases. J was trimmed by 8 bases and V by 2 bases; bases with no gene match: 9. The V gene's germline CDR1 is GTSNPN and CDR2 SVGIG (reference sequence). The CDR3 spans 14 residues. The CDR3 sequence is CAWSTGEVRDTIYF. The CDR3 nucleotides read TGTGCCTGGAGTACAGGGGAGGTTAGGGACACCATATATTTT.

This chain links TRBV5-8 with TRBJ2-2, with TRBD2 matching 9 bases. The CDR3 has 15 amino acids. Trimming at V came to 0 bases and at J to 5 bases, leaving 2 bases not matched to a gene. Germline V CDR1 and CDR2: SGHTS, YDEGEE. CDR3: CASSLGLAGTGELFF. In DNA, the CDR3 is TGTGCCAGCAGCTTGGGGCTAGCGGGAACCGGGGAGCTGTTTTTT.

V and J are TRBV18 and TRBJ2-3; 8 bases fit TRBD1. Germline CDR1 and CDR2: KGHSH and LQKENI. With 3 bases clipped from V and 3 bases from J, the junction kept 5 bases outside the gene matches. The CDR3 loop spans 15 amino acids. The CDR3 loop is CASSPSRTGTDTQYF. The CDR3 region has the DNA TGTGCCAGCTCACCCTCGAGGACAGGGACAGATACGCAGTATTTT.